The rows below give T cell receptor beta chains drawn from one sample of a study of response to subunit inactivated influenza vaccine. TCRdb re-analysed the RT-PCR reads in MiXCR, keeping a single row per CDR3 protein. The sample consists of roughly 170,000 distinct CDR3 sequences, about a tenth of them appearing once. The sample here was non-naive T cells sorted from PBMCs, taken on the day of vaccination. The receptors here all came from a man between 45 and 60 years old who received an inactivated influenza vaccine. The CDR3 runs from the conserved cysteine through the conserved F or W. A D gene is named only where the DNA matches it firmly. The size of a clone is reported for some rows only, either as once, few or many, or as a class for expanded clones.

j_call clone_size v_call d_call cdr3_aa cdr3_nt
TRBJ2-1 few TRBV5-1 . CASSRTFLRGNYNEQFF TGCGCCAGCAGCCGGACATTCCTTCGAGGGAACTACAATGAGCAGTTCTTC
TRBJ2-7 many TRBV6-2/TRBV6-3 TRBD2 CASSLQGGFEQYF TGTGCCAGCAGTTTGCAGGGAGGGTTCGAGCAGTACTTC
TRBJ2-5 many TRBV20-1 TRBD1 CSAPRTGDQQETQYF TGCAGTGCTCCCCGGACAGGGGACCAACAAGAGACCCAGTACTTC
TRBJ1-1 many TRBV20-1 . CSRYRDSSTEAFF TGCAGTCGATACCGGGACTCCAGCACTGAAGCTTTCTTT
TRBJ2-5 few TRBV10-2 TRBD2 CASSEPSGGKETQYF TGCGCCAGCAGTGAGCCTAGCGGGGGGAAGGAGACCCAGTACTTC
TRBJ2-5 few TRBV5-1 . CASSLQRQSQETQYF TGCGCCAGCAGCTTACAAAGACAGTCCCAAGAGACCCAGTACTTC
TRBJ1-2 . TRBV18 . CASSPFGEVDYGYTF TGTGCCAGCTCACCTTTTGGTGAGGTGGACTATGGCTACACCTTC
TRBJ1-4 few TRBV7-9 . CASSTQGWSNEKLFF TGTGCCAGCAGCACACAGGGTTGGTCTAATGAAAAACTGTTTTTT
TRBJ1-2 . TRBV12-3/TRBV12-4 . CASSYGIGGVGYTF TGTGCCAGCAGTTACGGTATTGGAGGGGTAGGCTACACCTTC
TRBJ2-1 . TRBV27 TRBD1 CASSLVGTGGDYNEQFF TGTGCCAGCAGTTTAGTAGGGACAGGGGGGGACTACAATGAGCAGTTCTTC
TRBJ2-7 many TRBV14 . CASSQDRYEQYF TGTGCCAGCAGCCAAGATCGGTACGAGCAGTACTTC
TRBJ2-3 . TRBV3-1 . CASSRRGNSLNTQYF TGTGCCAGCAGCCGAAGGGGGAACAGCCTCAATACGCAGTATTTT
TRBJ2-3 many TRBV3-1 TRBD2 CASHAGAYPTDTQYF TGTGCCAGCCATGCGGGAGCGTACCCCACAGATACGCAGTATTTT
TRBJ2-2 . TRBV7-4 TRBD2 CASSCSTTSGRQNTGELFF TGTGCCAGCAGCTGCTCCACGACTAGCGGGAGGCAGAACACCGGGGAGCTGTTTTTT
TRBJ2-7 . TRBV27 TRBD2 CASSLLWASGGSYEQYF TGTGCCAGCAGTTTACTTTGGGCTAGCGGGGGCTCCTACGAGCAGTACTTC
TRBJ2-1 many TRBV2 . CASSELGEFYNEQFF TGTGCCAGCAGTGAGTTGGGGGAATTTTACAATGAGCAGTTCTTC
TRBJ2-3 . TRBV20-1 . CSAPSWDADTQYF TGCAGTGCTCCAAGTTGGGACGCAGATACGCAGTATTTT
TRBJ2-2 few TRBV20-1 . CSAPNLRENTGELFF TGCAGTGCTCCCAACTTGCGGGAGAACACCGGGGAGCTGTTTTTT
TRBJ1-3 few TRBV7-2 TRBD1 CASSPDRDSGNTIYF TGTGCCAGCAGCCCGGACAGGGACTCTGGAAACACCATATATTTT
TRBJ2-6 . TRBV9 . CASSPRAGANVLTF TGTGCCAGCAGCCCCAGGGCTGGGGCCAACGTCCTGACTTTC
TRBJ2-2 . TRBV11-2 TRBD2 CARSFGLVLTGELFF TGTGCCAGGAGCTTTGGACTAGTACTCACCGGGGAGCTGTTTTTT
TRBJ2-7 many TRBV10-3 TRBD2 CATGLAGSYEQYF TGTGCCACCGGACTAGCAGGCTCCTACGAGCAGTACTTC
TRBJ2-2 . TRBV2 TRBD1 CTSRAGTGNVARNTGELFF TGTACCAGCAGGGCCGGGACAGGAAATGTTGCCAGAAACACCGGGGAGCTGTTTTTT
TRBJ2-1 many TRBV5-1 . CASSSRTRGGAYNEQFF TGCGCCAGCAGCTCCCGGACTAGGGGGGGGGCCTACAATGAGCAGTTCTTC
TRBJ2-7 few TRBV7-2 TRBD1 CASSTRTGNEQYF TGTGCCAGCAGCACTCGGACAGGGAACGAGCAGTACTTC
TRBJ2-5 . TRBV18 . CASSPRYDAETQYF TGTGCCAGCTCACCGCGTTACGACGCGGAGACCCAGTACTTC
TRBJ1-3 few TRBV12-3/TRBV12-4 . CASSFLGGNSGNTIYF TGTGCCAGCAGTTTTTTGGGCGGGAATTCTGGAAACACCATATATTTT